The rows below give T cell receptor beta chains drawn from one sample of a study of blood T cells in healthy people across ages. TCRdb independently ran MiXCR on the 5' RACE reads; one entry per CDR3 protein. The sample holds more than 900,000 distinct CDR3 sequences, under 35% seen once. Separately, the same data were catalogued under a study of T cells of mothers and their children.

Sequenced material: blood. The receptor source for this set is a woman aged 40 to 50 in good health. The CDR3 runs from the conserved cysteine through the conserved F or W. Each record gives: D gene, V gene, clone size, J gene, CDR3 DNA, CDR3 protein. D genes are given only for firm matches. Part of the rows lack a size; the others show once, few, many or a class for expanded clones.

TRBD2	TRBV7-3	NA	TRBJ2-5	TGTGCCAGCAGCTTAAGGGAGGGACTAGGGACTTCCTACAATGAGCAGTACTTC	CASSLREGLGTSYNEQYF
TRBD1	TRBV4-1	NA	TRBJ1-6	TGCGCCAGCAGCCTCCGAGACCCCGATGACAGGGTGAGGTCGCCCCTCCACTTT	CASSLRDPDDRVRSPLHF
NA	TRBV2	NA	TRBJ2-5	TGTGCCAGCATTAGTGCCCAAGAGACCCAGTACTTC	CASISAQETQYF
NA	TRBV19	NA	TRBJ2-7	TGTGCCAGTAGTATTGGGGCTGGGCACTACTACGAGCAGTACTTC	CASSIGAGHYYEQYF
NA	TRBV4-3	NA	TRBJ2-3	TGCGCCAGCTGCCAGCGCAAGGGTTCAGATACGCAGTATTTT	CASCQRKGSDTQYF
TRBD1	TRBV6-1	NA	TRBJ1-2	TGTGCCAGCAGTGAGAGGACAGGGGGGAACTATGGCTACACCTTC	CASSERTGGNYGYTF
TRBD1	TRBV6-2/TRBV6-3	NA	TRBJ1-5	TGTGCCAGCAGTACAACCGGGACAGGGGCTCAGCCCCAGCATTTT	CASSTTGTGAQPQHF
TRBD2	TRBV4-3	many	TRBJ2-5	TGCGCCAGCAGCCAAGCCACGGGAGGGACGAGAGAGACCCAGTACTTC	CASSQATGGTRETQYF
TRBD1	TRBV6-5	NA	TRBJ2-5	TGTGCCAGCAGCCACTACTATGACAGGGAGGAGACCCAGTACTTC	CASSHYYDREETQYF
NA	TRBV29-1	few	TRBJ2-3	TGCAGCGGAAGACAGGGCACAGATACGCAGTATTTT	CSGRQGTDTQYF
TRBD1	TRBV28	NA	TRBJ1-2	TGTGCCGGCAGTCCCGGTGGGACAGGGTCTCCCACCTTC	CAGSPGGTGSPTF
NA	TRBV12-3/TRBV12-4	many	TRBJ2-7	TGTGCCAGCAGTCATGATCCATCGCCCTACGAGCAGTACTTC	CASSHDPSPYEQYF
TRBD1	TRBV11-3	NA	TRBJ2-1	TGTGCCAGAAGCCCCCTCCGGGACAGGGATTACAATGAGCAGTTCTTC	CARSPLRDRDYNEQFF
NA	TRBV5-4	few	TRBJ1-4	TGTGCCAGCAGCTATACCACCGAAAAACTGTTTTTT	CASSYTTEKLFF
NA	TRBV2	many	TRBJ2-7	TGTGCCAGCAATGAGGGGCTCTCCTACGAGCAGTACTTC	CASNEGLSYEQYF
NA	TRBV4-3	few	TRBJ2-1	TGCGCCAGCAGCCAAGATCGCGCGGGATCGAGGAGGAATGAGCAGTTCTTC	CASSQDRAGSRRNEQFF